The next 32 T cell receptor beta chains were all read from a single sample in a study of T cells after yellow fever vaccination. From the 5' RACE reads, TCRdb called clonotypes with MiXCR, one entry per CDR3 protein. The data hold 620,000 or so distinct CDR3 sequences, with approximately 13% observed a single time. This material consisted of PBMCs, taken on the day of the yellow fever booster vaccination. These receptor sequences come from a man aged 25-45 years who received the YFV17D yellow fever vaccine.

The chain joins TRBV6-1 to TRBJ2-6; TRBD2 is a possible D gene (5 bases). V lost 5 bases and J 4 bases, leaving 12 bases between the germline ends. There are 15 residues in the CDR3. Per the germline V gene, CDR1 is MNHNS and CDR2 is SASEGT. The CDR3 spells CASSQRVVGANVLTF. CDR3 nucleotide sequence: TGTGCCAGCAGTCAGAGGGTAGTGGGGGCCAACGTCCTGACTTTC.

In its sample, this clonotype was seen a few times. The rearrangement uses TRBV6-6 and TRBJ2-2, with D unclear. CDR1 and CDR2 from the germline V gene are MNHNY and SVGAGI (reference sequence). Between the trimmed V and J ends, which lost 6 bases and 5 bases, there was a span of 7 bases. The CDR3 consists of 12 residues. Here the CDR3 reads CASRPPTGELFF. The CDR3 DNA sequence: TGTGCCAGCAGGCCTCCAACCGGGGAGCTGTTTTTT.

This clonotype was found a few times. The chain couples TRBV4-3 to TRBJ1-6, with D hard to call. The CDR3 has 14 amino acids. The germline CDR1 and CDR2 sequences are LGHNA and YSLEER. V was pared by 0 bases and J by 2 bases, with 2 bases between. This chain's CDR3 is CASSQDPYNSPLHF. CDR3 nucleotides: TGCGCCAGCAGCCAAGATCCCTATAATTCACCCCTCCACTTT.

In its sample, this clonotype was seen many times. V and J are TRBV5-1 and TRBJ2-1, with TRBD2 as a possible D gene (5 bases). V was trimmed by 4 bases and J by 5 bases, leaving 19 bases between them. Germline V lookup: CDR1 SGHRS, CDR2 YFSETQ. There are 16 residues in the CDR3. The chain's CDR3 is CASSPRGASLNNEQFF. Written as DNA, the CDR3 is TGCGCCAGCAGCCCCCGTGGTGCTAGCTTAAACAATGAGCAGTTCTTC.

This clonotype was observed a few times. This rearrangement joins TRBV28 to TRBJ1-2, with D maybe TRBD1 (5 bases). The CDR3 covers 13 residues. Per germline, CDR1 MDHEN and CDR2 SYDVKM. The V end lost 2 bases, the J end lost 8 bases, and 12 bases lay between the germline ends. In nucleotides, the CDR3 is TGTGCCAGCAGTTTAGCCTCCCGGGGGGGCTACACCTTC. It encodes CASSLASRGGYTF.

This chain uses TRBV3-1 with TRBJ2-1; unclear D gene. Per the germline V gene, CDR1 is LGHDT and CDR2 is YNNKEL (reference sequence). Trimming pared 3 bases from V and 7 bases from J, leaving 7 bases between. This CDR3 spans 12 amino acids. CDR3 bases: TGTGCCAGCAGCCATGGGCTAAATGAGCAGTTCTTC. This translates into CASSHGLNEQFF.

Only one count was recorded for this clonotype. The gene calls are TRBV19 and TRBJ2-1; D is perhaps TRBD2 (5 bases). The CDR3 consists of 15 residues. Germline CDR1 and CDR2: LNHDA and SQIVND (reference sequence). V was pared by 6 bases and J by 8 bases, with 20 bases between. DNA for the CDR3: TGTGCCAGTAGCCCCAAGAAGGGAGTTGGCGATGAGCAGTTCTTC. Its protein product is CASSPKKGVGDEQFF.

This clonotype was observed a few times. The rearrangement uses TRBV29-1 and TRBJ2-3; D may be TRBD2 (6 bases). Trimming cost V 2 bases and J 2 bases, with 11 bases left between them. The CDR3 has 14 residues. The germline V gene has CDR1 SQVTM and CDR2 ANQGSEA. CDR3 region: CSVESLASTDTQYF. The DNA for the CDR3 is TGCAGCGTTGAATCCCTAGCGTCCACAGATACGCAGTATTTT.

This clonotype was picked up many times. The chain uses TRBV5-1 and TRBJ2-7; 9 bases fit TRBD2. Per germline, CDR1 SGHRS and CDR2 YFSETQ. The CDR3 covers 14 residues. With V trimmed by 4 bases and J by 3 bases, 5 bases remained unmatched. CDR3 sequence: CASSISGSDYEQYF. CDR3 DNA: TGCGCCAGCAGCATTAGCGGGAGTGACTACGAGCAGTACTTC.

This clonotype has just a few counts. The rearrangement links TRBV3-1 to TRBJ1-1; D is uncertain. CDR1 LGHDT and CDR2 YNNKEL come from the germline V gene (reference sequence). V lost 1 base to trimming and J lost 0 bases, with 3 bases between them. This CDR3 contains 13 residues. DNA for the CDR3: TGTGCCAGCAGCCAAGCCCTGAACACTGAAGCTTTCTTT. Amino acid sequence: CASSQALNTEAFF.

The J gene is TRBJ2-7, the V gene TRBV20-1, with no clear D. Germline V gene data show CDR1 as DFQATT and CDR2 as SNEGSKA (reference sequence). V lost 3 bases to trimming and J lost 4 bases, with 10 bases between them. The CDR3 extends over 12 amino acids. The CDR3 sequence is CSARDEKYEQYF. CDR3 in DNA: TGCAGTGCTAGGGACGAGAAGTACGAGCAGTACTTC.

In this sample, this clonotype turned up a few times. The J gene is TRBJ1-6, the V gene TRBV20-1, with 11 nucleotides matching TRBD1. From germline, CDR1 is DFQATT and CDR2 SNEGSKA (reference sequence). The CDR3 runs 14 residues. The trim removed 5 bases at V and 14 bases at J, leaving 11 bases unmatched. The CDR3 is CSAQDRGRISALHF. The CDR3, as DNA: TGCAGTGCTCAGGACAGGGGGCGAATCTCTGCCCTCCACTTT.

This clonotype has just a few counts. The chain employs TRBV20-1 and TRBJ2-3, with a weak D call TRBD2 (6 bases). With 6 bases removed from V and 6 bases from J, the gap between germline ends came to 16 bases. The CDR3 contains 13 residues. The germline gives CDR1 DFQATT, CDR2 SNEGSKA (reference sequence). CDR3: CSALVGLSDTQYF. DNA of the CDR3: TGCAGTGCCCTAGTTGGACTAAGTGATACGCAGTATTTT.

This clonotype was detected a few times. The chain joins TRBV12-3 or TRBV12-4 to TRBJ2-1, with TRBD2 matching 14 bases. This CDR3 has 16 amino acids. V was pared by 1 base and J by 10 bases, with 6 bases of the junction left unmatched. CDR3 coding DNA: TGTGCCAGCAGTTTAGAGGGGGGACTAGCGGGAGCGGAGCAGTTCTTC. Translated, it gives CASSLEGGLAGAEQFF.

V and J are TRBV10-3 and TRBJ2-7, with D possibly matching TRBD1 (6 bases). Germline values: CDR1 ENHRY, CDR2 SYGVKD. V lost 5 bases and J lost 5, with 13 bases in between. CDR3 length: 13 residues. CDR3 in amino acids: CAISRQDGDEQYF. The CDR3 bases are TGTGCCATCAGTCGACAGGACGGGGACGAGCAGTACTTC.

In this sample, this clonotype turned up a few times. This rearrangement joins TRBV6-1 to TRBJ2-1; no reliable D call. The CDR3 contains 13 residues. With 0 bases removed from V and 7 bases from J, the gap between germline ends came to 7 bases. The V gene's germline CDR1 is MNHNS and CDR2 SASEGT. In DNA form, the CDR3 reads TGTGCCAGCAGTGAAGCGGGGTCTAATGAGCAGTTCTTC. Protein sequence: CASSEAGSNEQFF.

Details on this clonotype: The germline gene is not matched at one end of the junction; a read error may be the cause. This chain joins TRBV3-1 and TRBJ1-5; TRBD1 aligns across 11 bases. This CDR3 is 17 amino acids long. CDR1 and CDR2 from the germline V gene are LGHDT and YNNKEL (reference sequence). CDR3 nucleotide sequence: TGTGCCACCAGCCATAGTCCGGGACAGGGGGGCAATCAGCCCCAGCATTTT. This gives the protein CATSHSPGQGGNQPQHF.

This clonotype was counted between two and nine times. The V and J genes are TRBV27 and TRBJ1-2; TRBD1 aligns across 9 bases. Looked up from germline, CDR1 is MNHEY and CDR2 is SMNVEV (reference sequence). The CDR3 covers 14 residues. Trimming cost V 5 bases and J 8 bases; bases outside gene matches: 9. CDR3 protein: CASSQGDRARGYTF. The CDR3 DNA reads as TGTGCCAGCAGTCAAGGGGACAGGGCGAGAGGCTACACCTTC.

The chain has TRBV7-2 and TRBJ2-7; 8 bases fit TRBD2. In germline, CDR1 is SGHTA, CDR2 FQGNSA. This CDR3 region has 14 residues. V shed 3 bases, J shed 4 bases, and the junction held 5 bases outside the gene matches. CDR3 residues: CASSFFAGGYEQYF. CDR3 coding DNA: TGTGCCAGCAGCTTTTTTGCGGGAGGTTACGAGCAGTACTTC.

This chain joins TRBV7-2 and TRBJ2-1, with D hard to call. This CDR3 has 16 residues. The V gene's germline CDR1 is SGHTA and CDR2 FQGNSA. Trimming took 4 bases from V and 0 from J, leaving 13 bases between them. The CDR3 DNA sequence: TGTGCCAGCAGCTCCGGCTCTGGTTCCTCCTACAATGAGCAGTTCTTC. Translated: CASSSGSGSSYNEQFF. Looking up the rest from reference TRBV7-2 and TRBJ2-1 gives the full variable domain: GAGVSQSPSNKVTEKGKDVELRCDPISGHTALYWYRQSLGQGLEFLIYFQGNSAPDKSGLPSDRFSAERTGGSVSTLTIQRTQQEDSAVYLCASSSGSGSSYNEQFFGPGTRLTVL.

This clonotype was counted a few times. The J gene is TRBJ1-5, the V gene TRBV4-3; 8 bases are shared with TRBD1. Unmatched junction bases numbered 6, after V lost 0 bases and J lost 5 bases. CDR1 and CDR2 (germline): LGHNA, YSLEER. The CDR3 spans 16 residues. The DNA of the CDR3 is TGCGCCAGCAGCCAAGACGCAGGACAGGGATATCAGCCCCAGCATTTT. Its translation: CASSQDAGQGYQPQHF.

This clonotype has more than one count but fewer than ten. V usage is TRBV29-1 and J usage is TRBJ2-1; 9 bases are a match to TRBD1. The V and J ends lost 6 bases and 7 bases, in that order; junction bases with no gene match: 4. Germline V CDR1 and CDR2: SQVTM, ANQGSEA. CDR3 length: 12 residues. DNA for the CDR3: TGCAGCGTCGGACAGGGGATGAATGAGCAGTTCTTC. It translates to CSVGQGMNEQFF.

V and J are TRBV7-8 and TRBJ2-5, with D tentatively TRBD1 (6 bases). CDR3 size: 15 residues. From germline, CDR1 is SGHVS and CDR2 FQNEAQ. V shed 1 base and J shed 5 bases, with 14 bases lying between them. The CDR3 DNA sequence: TGTGCCAGCAGCTTAGAGTGGGGGCGACGGGAGACCCAGTACTTC. It translates to CASSLEWGRRETQYF. Filled out from reference TRBV7-8 and TRBJ2-5, the complete variable domain reads GAGVSQSPRYKVAKRGQDVALRCDPISGHVSLFWYQQALGQGPEFLTYFQNEAQLDKSGLPSDRFFAERPEGSVSTLKIQRTQQEDSAVYLCASSLEWGRRETQYFGPGTRLLVL.

This clonotype has only a few counts. This chain joins TRBV11-2 and TRBJ1-1; no firm D call. The germline CDR1 and CDR2 sequences are SGHAT and FQNNGV. V lost 1 base, J lost 8 bases, and 14 bases lay in between. The CDR3 length is 14 residues. The CDR3 is CASSLVPNRQEAFF. The CDR3 DNA is TGTGCCAGCAGCTTAGTCCCGAATAGGCAGGAAGCTTTCTTT.

This clonotype came up a few times. This chain links TRBV20-1 with TRBJ1-2; 9 nucleotides align to TRBD1. The CDR3 is 12 residues long. CDR1 and CDR2 (germline): DFQATT, SNEGSKA (reference sequence). With 3 bases clipped from V and 7 bases from J, the junction kept 3 bases outside the gene matches. Here the CDR3 DNA reads TGCAGTGCTAGGGGACAGGGAGGTGGCTACACCTTC. The encoded protein is CSARGQGGGYTF.

This clonotype was observed a handful of times. This chain uses TRBV6-2 or TRBV6-3 with TRBJ2-5; 8 bases align to TRBD2. CDR1 is MNHEY and CDR2 is SVGEGT in the germline V gene. CDR3 length: 16 amino acids. The trim removed 2 bases at V and 4 bases at J, leaving 9 bases unmatched. The CDR3 protein is CASSYNAPGLGETQYF. For the CDR3, the DNA is TGTGCCAGCAGTTACAACGCCCCGGGACTAGGAGAGACCCAGTACTTC.

This clonotype was detected a few times. This chain uses TRBV7-6 with TRBJ2-3, with D possibly matching TRBD2 (6 bases). V was clipped by 8 bases and J by 0 bases, with 12 bases between them. The CDR3 extends over 14 amino acids. Germline-derived CDR1 and CDR2 are SGHVS and FNYEAQ. Here the CDR3 reads CASGEDSSTDTQYF. The CDR3 nucleotides read TGTGCCAGCGGGGAGGACTCAAGCACAGATACGCAGTATTTT.

This clonotype was counted between two and nine times. The chain uses TRBV6-2 or TRBV6-3 and TRBJ1-3; possible D gene TRBD1, 5 bases. V lost 8 bases and J 0 bases, leaving 8 bases between the germline ends. The CDR3 is made up of 13 amino acids. Germline CDR1 MNHEY, CDR2 SVGEGT. CDR3 coding DNA: TGTGCCAGCTGGGGCCACTCTGGAAACACCATATATTTT. Amino acids: CASWGHSGNTIYF.

The sample holds a few counts of this clonotype. The rearrangement uses TRBV20-1 and TRBJ2-3; 8 bases agree with TRBD2. Unmatched junction bases numbered 5, after V lost 5 bases and J lost 1 base. The CDR3 totals 14 residues. Germline-derived CDR1 and CDR2 are DFQATT and SNEGSKA (reference sequence). The DNA for the CDR3 is TGCAGTGCTCTGGGACTAGGGGGCACAGATACGCAGTATTTT. Its protein is CSALGLGGTDTQYF.

This clonotype was counted only a few times. This chain connects TRBV19 to TRBJ1-1; D remains unclear. Germline CDR1 is LNHDA and CDR2 is SQIVND (reference sequence). CDR3 length: 12 residues. Between the trimmed V and J ends, which lost 5 bases and 5 bases, there was a span of 9 bases. In nucleotides, the CDR3 is TGTGCCAGTAGTGTTCCCGGAACTGAAGCTTTCTTT. Protein product: CASSVPGTEAFF. Combining the CDR3 with reference TRBV19 and TRBJ1-1 gives the whole variable domain DGGITQSPKYLFRKEGQNVTLSCEQNLNHDAMYWYRQDPGQGLRLIYYSQIVNDFQKGDIAEGYSVSREKKESFPLTVTSAQKNPTAFYLCASSVPGTEAFFGQGTRLTVV.

In this sample, this clonotype turned up a few times. The rearrangement links TRBV29-1 to TRBJ2-1, with a possible D match to TRBD2 (6 bases). V lost 6 bases, J lost 3 bases, and 15 bases lay in between. Per the germline V gene, CDR1 is SQVTM and CDR2 is ANQGSEA. This CDR3 spans 14 amino acids. CDR3 nucleotides: TGCAGCGTATTCGTGAGGGGAGGCTACAATGAGCAGTTCTTC. It specifies CSVFVRGGYNEQFF.

The chain recombines TRBV7-3 with TRBJ2-7; TRBD1 aligns across 7 bases. Germline CDR1 SGHTA, CDR2 FQGTGA. There are 15 residues in the CDR3. The trim removed 5 bases at V and 4 bases at J, leaving 11 bases unmatched. The CDR3 loop reads CASSHGQAGVYEQYF. CDR3 DNA sequence: TGTGCCAGCAGCCACGGACAGGCGGGCGTTTACGAGCAGTACTTC.